This TCR beta chain was identified in a study of vaccination and CD4 T cells after COVID-19. Findings of the study overall: In median terms, SARS-CoV-2-reactive clonotypes went from approximately 23 to 38, a nonsignificant rise.

This clonotype was picked up a small number of times. Its target is not known. V was trimmed by 1 base and J by 10 bases, leaving 11 bases between them. The CDR3 spans 14 residues. Sequenced with the Oncomine TCR Beta short-read assay was DNA taken from cultured CD4+ T cells. Cultured CD4+ T cells yielded the extracted genomic DNA. TCRdb re-called the PCR reads with MiXCR, one entry per CDR3 protein. The sample carries several thousand distinct CDR3 sequences, roughly 15% recorded once. Treatment defined: approximately nine-day PBMC culture with coronavirus spike peptide pools or control peptides (ViraFEST assay).

This sequence was found in a human donor who had recovered from COVID-19. The rearrangement links TRBV12-3 or TRBV12-4 to TRBJ1-6; D gene uncertain. Sequenced sample: CD4+ T cells from blood, cultured in vitro. The CDR3 loop is CASSLGPEGSPLHF. CDR3 DNA: TGTGCCAGCAGTTTAGGGCCCGAAGGGTCACCCCTCCACTTT.